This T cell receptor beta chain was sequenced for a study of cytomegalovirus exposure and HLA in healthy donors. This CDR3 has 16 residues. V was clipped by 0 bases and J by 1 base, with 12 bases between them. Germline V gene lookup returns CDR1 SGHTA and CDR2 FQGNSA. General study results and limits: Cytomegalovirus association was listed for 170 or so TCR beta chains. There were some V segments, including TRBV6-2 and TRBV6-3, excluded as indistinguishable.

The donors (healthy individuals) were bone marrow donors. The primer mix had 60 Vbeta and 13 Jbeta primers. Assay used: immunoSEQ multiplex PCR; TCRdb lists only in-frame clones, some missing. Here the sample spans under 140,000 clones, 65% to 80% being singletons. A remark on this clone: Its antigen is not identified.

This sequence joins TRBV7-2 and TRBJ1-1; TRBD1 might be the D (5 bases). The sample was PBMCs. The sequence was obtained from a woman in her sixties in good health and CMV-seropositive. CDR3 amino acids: CASSLAVRGPNTEAFF. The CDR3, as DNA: TGTGCCAGCAGCTTAGCGGTGCGGGGCCCGAACACTGAAGCTTTCTTT.